One sample yielded the 21 T cell receptor beta chains listed below, sequenced in a study of cytotoxic CD8 clonotypes in ibrutinib-treated CLL. The repertoire was sequenced with immunoSEQ multiplex PCR; TCRdb's copy has only in-frame clones and lacks some. The sample has around 130,000 clones, under 90% seen once. Sequencing used PBMCs, obtained after 24 months of ibrutinib treatment. Receptors were obtained from a human donor with chronic lymphocytic leukemia.

Details on this clone: One junction end disagrees with the germline gene, perhaps due to a read error. The DNA for the CDR3 is TGCGCCAAATACCGAGCGGGGGGGCGCACAGATACGCAGTATTTT. Translation: CAKYRAGGRTDTQYF. The V and J genes are TRBV28 and TRBJ2-3; 10 bases line up with TRBD2. This CDR3 has 15 residues. Germline values: CDR1 MDHEN, CDR2 SYDVKM.

The rearrangement uses TRBV19 and TRBJ1-5; D gene unclear. Trimming took 6 bases from V and 5 from J, leaving 11 bases between them. This CDR3 is built from 13 residues. Germline loops: CDR1 LNHDA, CDR2 SQIVND (reference sequence). CDR3 in amino acids: CASSLLADQPQHF. CDR3 nucleotide sequence: TGTGCCAGTAGCCTGTTAGCGGATCAGCCCCAGCATTTT.

The genes are TRBV18 and TRBJ1-1, with D possibly matching TRBD1 (5 bases). Germline lookup yields CDR1 KGHSH and CDR2 LQKENI. This CDR3 spans 13 amino acids. The V gene lost 3 bases and the J gene lost 6 bases, with 11 bases spanning the gap. This CDR3 reads CASSPGTSSEAFF. The DNA for the CDR3 is TGTGCCAGCTCACCTGGGACTTCCTCTGAAGCTTTCTTT.

The chain couples TRBV7-6 to TRBJ2-1; 8 bases map to TRBD2. Per germline, CDR1 SGHVS and CDR2 FNYEAQ. The CDR3 loop spans 15 amino acids. Unmatched junction bases numbered 4, after V lost 5 bases and J lost 1 base. CDR3 DNA: TGTGCCAGCAGCCTCCGACTAGCGTCCTACAATGAGCAGTTCTTC. This encodes CASSLRLASYNEQFF.

This clone came up once. This chain joins TRBV25-1 and TRBJ2-6, with D perhaps matching TRBD1 or TRBD2 (6 bases each). V was pared by 8 bases and J by 2 bases, with 10 bases between. The CDR3 is made up of 14 amino acids. Germline CDR1 is MGHDK and CDR2 is SYGVNS. CDR3 sequence reads: CASGRGPGANVLTF. CDR3 nucleotide sequence: TGTGCCAGCGGACGGGGGCCTGGGGCCAACGTCCTGACTTTC.

This clone was counted a few times. The chain uses TRBV19 and TRBJ2-7; D may be TRBD1 (5 bases). Per the germline V gene, CDR1 is LNHDA and CDR2 is SQIVND (reference sequence). V was trimmed by 3 bases and J by 5 bases, leaving 17 bases between them. This CDR3 is 15 amino acids long. CDR3 sequence: CASSIRWGRVDEQYF. The CDR3 nucleotides read TGTGCCAGTAGTATCCGGTGGGGCAGGGTGGACGAGCAGTACTTC.

The chain has TRBV9 and TRBJ1-1; D may be TRBD1 (6 bases). The length of the CDR3 is 14 residues. V dropped 4 bases and J dropped 1 base, with 11 bases sitting between them. Per the germline V gene, CDR1 is SGDLS and CDR2 is YYNGEE. The CDR3 DNA reads as TGTGCCAGCAGCCTCACACAGGGGAACACTGAAGCTTTCTTT. It codes for CASSLTQGNTEAFF.

J is TRBJ1-3 and V is TRBV7-8; 7 nucleotides agree with TRBD1. With V trimmed by 5 bases and J by 1 base, 8 bases remained unmatched. The CDR3 is made up of 16 amino acids. The V gene's germline CDR1 is SGHVS and CDR2 FQNEAQ. The CDR3 sequence: CASSPPTGFSGNTIYF. Written as DNA, the CDR3 is TGTGCCAGCAGCCCTCCGACAGGGTTTTCTGGAAACACCATATATTTT.

The chain has TRBV7-2 and TRBJ2-7; D may be TRBD1 (6 bases). Trimming removed 2 bases from V and 3 bases from J, with 14 bases in between. CDR3 size: 15 residues. Germline assignment: CDR1 SGHTA and CDR2 FQGNSA. The CDR3 DNA sequence: TGTGCCAGCAGCTTATCCGGGACACAATTCTACGAGCAGTACTTC. Amino acids: CASSLSGTQFYEQYF.

The genes are TRBV11-3 and TRBJ2-2; D is unresolved. V lost 3 bases and J lost 6, with 5 bases in between. The CDR3 extends over 12 amino acids. CDR1 is SGHNT and CDR2 is YENEEA in the germline V gene. The CDR3 DNA is TGTGCCAGCAGCTTCTTGGCCGGGGAGCTGTTTTTT. Translating gives CASSFLAGELFF.

This chain links TRBV27 with TRBJ1-2; 7 bases fit TRBD1. The CDR3 sequence is 14 residues long. The V and J ends lost 6 bases and 7 bases, in that order; junction bases with no gene match: 11. Germline assignment: CDR1 MNHEY and CDR2 SMNVEV (reference sequence). The CDR3, as DNA: TGTGCCAGCAGCGAACAGGGGAGGGTTGTTGGCTACACCTTC. Translated, it gives CASSEQGRVVGYTF.

The V and J genes are TRBV7-2 and TRBJ2-7; 9 positions match TRBD1. The CDR3 totals 15 residues. After removal of 4 bases from V and 6 bases from J, the junction contained 10 bases not matched to a gene. Germline V gene data show CDR1 as SGHTA and CDR2 as FQGNSA. The CDR3 sequence is CASSSQGAVVPEQYF. In DNA form, the CDR3 reads TGTGCCAGCAGCTCACAGGGGGCGGTCGTTCCCGAGCAGTACTTC.

The V gene is TRBV7-9, the J gene TRBJ2-6; D is perhaps TRBD1 (6 bases). V was clipped by 5 bases and J by 2 bases, with 10 bases between them. The CDR3 totals 15 residues. Germline CDR1 SEHNR, CDR2 FQNEAQ (reference sequence). CDR3: CASSTTGPGANVLTF. DNA of the CDR3: TGTGCCAGCAGCACCACAGGGCCTGGGGCCAACGTCCTGACTTTC. Full variable domain (rest looked up from reference TRBV7-9 and TRBJ2-6): DTGVSQNPRHKITKRGQNVTFRCDPISEHNRLYWYRQTLGQGPEFLTYFQNEAQLEKSRLLSDRFSAERPKGSFSTLEIQRTEQGDSAMYLCASSTTGPGANVLTFGAGSRLTVL.

CDR3 protein: CASSPDRGNTGELFF. The CDR3 nucleotides read TGCGCCAGCAGCCCCGACAGGGGGAACACCGGGGAGCTGTTTTTT. The rearrangement uses TRBV5-1 and TRBJ2-2; TRBD1 matches 8 bases. Trimming took 4 bases from V and 1 from J; bases not matched to a gene: 3. Germline CDR1 reads SGHRS; CDR2 reads YFSETQ. CDR3 length: 15 residues.

V is TRBV2 and J is TRBJ1-3; weak D call: TRBD1 (6 bases). This CDR3 spans 17 amino acids. V lost 4 bases and J 0 bases, leaving 16 bases between the germline ends. The V gene's germline CDR1 is SNHLY and CDR2 FYNNEI. The CDR3 is CASSGQAHRGSGNTIYF. CDR3 DNA: TGTGCCAGCAGTGGACAGGCCCACCGGGGCTCTGGAAACACCATATATTTT.

This chain uses TRBV5-4 with TRBJ2-3; 7 bases are a match to TRBD2. The CDR3 extends over 15 amino acids. Germline V gives CDR1 SGHNT, CDR2 YYREEE (reference sequence). The V and J ends lost 0 bases and 2 bases, in that order; junction bases with no gene match: 3. The CDR3 DNA reads as TGTGCCAGCAGCTTGGATGCGGGGGTCACAGATACGCAGTATTTT. Amino acids: CASSLDAGVTDTQYF.

The chain employs TRBV18 and TRBJ2-1; D unresolved. V was clipped by 4 bases and J by 5 bases, with 12 bases between them. Germline CDR1 is KGHSH and CDR2 is LQKENI. The CDR3 consists of 14 residues. CDR3 region: CASSRLGLDNEQFF. CDR3 sequence (DNA): TGTGCCAGCTCACGCTTAGGCTTAGACAATGAGCAGTTCTTC.

The V call is TRBV19, the J call TRBJ2-1; possible D gene TRBD2, 7 bases. The V end was cut by 6 bases, the J end by 7 bases, with 22 bases between. Germline CDR1 reads LNHDA; CDR2 reads SQIVND (reference sequence). This CDR3 contains 16 residues. The CDR3 sequence is CASSRGPGGPLNEQFF. In DNA, the CDR3 is TGTGCCAGTAGCAGGGGCCCGGGGGGCCCCCTGAATGAGCAGTTCTTC.

The chain employs TRBV5-1 and TRBJ1-5, with D possibly being TRBD1 (6 bases). This CDR3 contains 14 residues. Trimming took 4 bases from V and 6 from J, leaving 14 bases between them. Germline CDR1 and CDR2: SGHRS and YFSETQ. The CDR3 nucleotides read TGCGCCAGCAGCCCAACAGGGCCCCCTCAGCCCCAGCATTTT. This gives the protein CASSPTGPPQPQHF.

This chain uses TRBV5-6 with TRBJ1-2, with 12 positions matching TRBD1. CDR3 length equals 13 residues. Germline trimming cut 4 bases from V and 7 bases from J; bases unmatched to any gene: 2. Germline lookup yields CDR1 SGHDT and CDR2 YYEEEE. CDR3: CASSLGQGAGYTF. In DNA, the CDR3 is TGTGCCAGCAGCCTGGGACAGGGGGCTGGCTACACCTTC.

The chain employs TRBV11-2 and TRBJ2-2; weak D call: TRBD2 (5 bases). This CDR3 region has 16 residues. The germline gives CDR1 SGHAT, CDR2 FQNNGV. Deletions cut 6 bases from V and 0 bases from J, with 14 bases between. CDR3 DNA sequence: TGTGCCAGCAGGAGGGTCTTCGGGGCGAACACCGGGGAGCTGTTTTTT. Its translation: CASRRVFGANTGELFF.